These T cell receptor beta chains were read from a single sample in a study of T cells in Graves' hyperthyroidism and ophthalmopathy. One entry per CDR3 protein results from TCRdb running MiXCR on the multiplex PCR reads. The data hold approximately 590,000 distinct CDR3 sequences, with 35% to 55% observed a single time. The sample taken for sequencing was peripheral blood or thyroid tissue (not recorded which). All receptors come from a woman aged 18-29 years with Graves' hyperthyroidism. CDR3s include the opening cysteine and the closing phenylalanine or tryptophan. D genes are given only for firm matches. Not every row has a clone size; where given, it reads once, few, many or a size class.

TRBJ2-7 | TRBD2 | TRBV6-1 | few | TGTGCCAGCAGTGTATCTAGCGGGAGGGCCTACGAGCAGTACTTC | CASSVSSGRAYEQYF
TRBJ2-7 | . | TRBV14 | . | TGTGCCAGCAGCCAACAGGACAAGCCCTACGAGCAGTACTTC | CASSQQDKPYEQYF
TRBJ2-7 | TRBD2 | TRBV10-1 | few | TGCGCCAGCAGTGAGGTAACTAGCGGAGAGCAGTACTTC | CASSEVTSGEQYF
TRBJ2-7 | . | TRBV29-1 | many | TGCAGCGTAGCAGGGGACATCGGCTACGAGCAGTACTTC | CSVAGDIGYEQYF
TRBJ2-7 | . | TRBV7-6 | . | TGTGCCAGCACCCCCTTCTGGGATCGAGACCAGTACTTC | CASTPFWDRDQYF
TRBJ2-5 | . | TRBV6-5 | few | TGTGCCAGCAGTAACGGGGTACAAGAGACCCAGTACTTC | CASSNGVQETQYF
TRBJ1-1 | TRBD1 | TRBV29-1 | . | TGCAGCGTTGAGCTACAGGGGGGGACCACCGGCGCTTTCTTT | CSVELQGGTTGAFF
TRBJ2-5 | TRBD1 | TRBV7-3 | many | TGTGCCAGCAGCCAACAGGGGAGCGAGACCCAGTACTTC | CASSQQGSETQYF
TRBJ2-7 | TRBD2 | TRBV10-3 | many | TGTGCCATCAGTGACGGGACTAGCGGCTACGAGCAGTACTTC | CAISDGTSGYEQYF
TRBJ1-5 | TRBD1 | TRBV10-3 | . | TGTGCCAGCAGTTACGAGACACAGGGGATACAGCCCCAGCATTTT | CASSYETQGIQPQHF
TRBJ1-5 | . | TRBV15 | many | TGTGCCACCAGCAGCCGTGACAGGCTCCCCATGTTT | CATSSRDRLPMF
TRBJ2-2 | TRBD2 | TRBV24-1 | . | TGTGCCACCAGTGACGAGACGGGAGGGCCCTACAATGAGCAGTTTTTT | CATSDETGGPYNEQFF
TRBJ1-2 | . | TRBV19 | few | TGTGCCAGTAGTCCGCCGAGGAGGGAGGGAGGCTACACCTTC | CASSPPRREGGYTF
TRBJ1-6 | . | TRBV7-8 | many | TGTGCCAGCTCCAACCGGGCCCACGGCGATTCACCCCTCCACTTT | CASSNRAHGDSPLHF
TRBJ2-7 | TRBD2 | TRBV6-6 | . | TGTGCCAGCAGGAACGGGGGACTAGGATACGAGCAGTACTTC | CASRNGGLGYEQYF
TRBJ2-2 | . | TRBV29-1 | . | TGCAGCGTCTCGGGAAGGAACACCGGGGAGCTGTTTTTT | CSVSGRNTGELFF
TRBJ1-1 | . | TRBV10-3 | many | TGTGCCATCAGTGAATCCAAGGCAACGAACACTGAAGCTTTCTTT | CAISESKATNTEAFF
TRBJ2-6 | . | TRBV7-9 | many | TGTGCCAGCAGGGAGGGTTCTGGGGCCAACGTCCTGACTTTC | CASREGSGANVLTF
TRBJ1-2 | . | TRBV10-3 | few | TGTGCCAGCAGTTACTCGTGGCAGGCGATTGGCTACACCTTC | CASSYSWQAIGYTF
TRBJ1-1 | . | TRBV2 | . | TGTGCCAGCTTCGGGATGGACACTGAAGCTTTCTTT | CASFGMDTEAFF
TRBJ2-1 | TRBD2 | TRBV7-8 | many | TGTGCCAGCAGCTTATACGGGACTAGCGGGAACCACAATGAGCAGTTCTTC | CASSLYGTSGNHNEQFF
TRBJ1-1 | . | TRBV14 | . | TGTGCCAGCAGCCAAGAGCGGGACCCCCGAGCAGCTTTCTTT | CASSQERDPRAAFF
TRBJ2-7 | . | TRBV7-6 | . | TGTGCCAGCCTTTCCCTCGGGACCCCAGCCTACGAGCAGTACTTC | CASLSLGTPAYEQYF
TRBJ2-7 | . | TRBV7-9 | . | TGTGCCAGCAGCTTAGAATTAACACGAAACGCTTACGAGCAGTACTTC | CASSLELTRNAYEQYF
TRBJ2-7 | TRBD1 | TRBV10-3 | . | TGTGCCAGCAGTTCGGGGGGACAGGGTCCCACCTACGAGCAGTACTTC | CASSSGGQGPTYEQYF
TRBJ1-2 | TRBD1 | TRBV15 | many | TGTGCCACCAGCTCAACCCGGGACAGGATCCTCGCTAACTATGGCTACACCTTC | CATSSTRDRILANYGYTF
TRBJ1-2 | . | TRBV2 | many | TGTGCCAGCAACGAGGGGATTAACTATGGCTACACCTTC | CASNEGINYGYTF
TRBJ1-2 | TRBD1 | TRBV29-1 | . | TGCAGCGTTGAAGATCGGGACAGGGAGAACTATGGCTACACCTTC | CSVEDRDRENYGYTF
TRBJ2-7 | . | TRBV7-2 | . | TGTGCCAGCAGCGTCCGGGGAGGACCCTACGAGCAGTACTTC | CASSVRGGPYEQYF
TRBJ2-6 | . | TRBV11-1 | . | TGTGCCAGCAAGGGGGCCAACGTCCTGACTTTC | CASKGANVLTF
TRBJ1-4 | . | TRBV6-2/TRBV6-3 | few | TGTGCCAGCAGTTACGGGGGTTTGTCCGGAAAACTGTTTTTT | CASSYGGLSGKLFF
TRBJ1-5 | . | TRBV7-2 | . | TGTGCCAGTGGATTCCGCCCTGGCAGACACAATCAGCCCCAGCATTTT | CASGFRPGRHNQPQHF
TRBJ2-7 | . | TRBV7-9 | few | TGTGCCAGCAGCTTACCCCCCGCAGGAGACGAGCAGTACTTC | CASSLPPAGDEQYF
TRBJ1-2 | TRBD1 | TRBV7-2 | . | TGTGCCAGCAGCGGGTGGGACAGGAAGGGTAACTATGGCTACACCTTC | CASSGWDRKGNYGYTF
TRBJ1-1 | . | TRBV5-1 | few | TGCGCCAGCAGACCGGAGATGGGGACTGAAGCTTTCTTT | CASRPEMGTEAFF
TRBJ1-1 | TRBD1 | TRBV29-1 | . | TGCAGCGTTGACCGGGGACAGGTATCATTTGGGAACACTGAAGCTTTCTTT | CSVDRGQVSFGNTEAFF
TRBJ2-7 | TRBD2 | TRBV13 | . | TGTGCCAGCAGCCAAGGCCTAGCGGGAGGGCCTACCGAGCAGTACTTC | CASSQGLAGGPTEQYF
TRBJ1-6 | TRBD1 | TRBV15 | once | TGTGCCAGCAGAGGACAGGGGGCGAATTCACCCCTCCACTTT | CASRGQGANSPLHF
TRBJ1-1 | . | TRBV2 | many | TGTGCCAGCAGGAAGACCTTTGAAGCTTTCTTT | CASRKTFEAFF
TRBJ2-7 | . | TRBV7-2 | many | TGTGCCAGCAGCTTAGGCGGACAGATATCCTACGAGCAGTACTTC | CASSLGGQISYEQYF
TRBJ1-5 | . | TRBV24-1 | . | TGTGCCACCAGTGGAACGACAGGCTTCAATCAGCCCCAGCATTTT | CATSGTTGFNQPQHF
TRBJ1-1 | . | TRBV15 | once | TGTGCCACCAGCAGCCGAGGGACATGGGACACTGAAGCTTTCTTT | CATSSRGTWDTEAFF
TRBJ1-2 | . | TRBV7-7 | many | TGTGCTAGCAGCCCGGGACGGAAGGGCTATGGCTACACCTTC | CASSPGRKGYGYTF
TRBJ1-2 | . | TRBV20-1 | many | TGCAGTGCTGTGCGGGCGTCCTCATTC | CSAVRASSF
TRBJ2-7 | TRBD1 | TRBV9 | many | TGTGCCAGCAGCCTCCGGGACAGGGGTTACGAGCAGTACTTC | CASSLRDRGYEQYF
TRBJ2-6 | TRBD1 | TRBV5-1 | . | TGCGCCAGCAGCCGACAGGGAACTGGGGCCAACGTCCTGACTTTC | CASSRQGTGANVLTF
TRBJ2-7 | TRBD1 | TRBV25-1 | . | TGTGCCAGCAGCATGTCCGGGACAGGGGATTTCTACGAGCAGTACTTC | CASSMSGTGDFYEQYF
TRBJ2-7 | . | TRBV2 | many | TGTGCCAGCAGTGAACGCCAGTACTACGAGCAGTACTTC | CASSERQYYEQYF
TRBJ2-5 | . | TRBV7-2 | . | TGTGCCAGCATGGGGGGGCGGGGAGAGACCCAGTACTTC | CASMGGRGETQYF
TRBJ2-5 | . | TRBV6-5 | . | TGTGCCAGCAGTGACAGACTTGAAGAGACCCAGTACTTC | CASSDRLEETQYF
TRBJ1-5 | . | TRBV7-2 | many | TGTGCCAGCAGCTTAGCAGGGGATCAGCCCCAGCATTTT | CASSLAGDQPQHF
TRBJ2-7 | TRBD1 | TRBV29-1 | . | TGCAGCGTTGAAGACGGGACAGCCTCCTACGAGCAGTACTTC | CSVEDGTASYEQYF
TRBJ2-7 | . | TRBV15 | . | TGTGCCACCAGCAGAGATCCGGCGGACACCTACGAGCAGTACTTC | CATSRDPADTYEQYF
TRBJ2-7 | TRBD2 | TRBV7-6 | . | TGTGCCAGCAGGACTAGCGGGACCGAGCAGTACTTC | CASRTSGTEQYF
TRBJ1-1 | TRBD1 | TRBV11-2 | . | TGTGCCAGCAGCTTAGTGACAGGGGTCCGCTCTGAAGCTTTCTTT | CASSLVTGVRSEAFF
TRBJ1-2 | . | TRBV29-1 | . | TGCAGCGTTGACAGGCTTGGCTACACCTTC | CSVDRLGYTF
TRBJ1-2 | . | TRBV28 | few | TGTGCCAGCATCAGGGGTGTGGGCTATGGCTACACCTTC | CASIRGVGYGYTF
TRBJ2-7 | . | TRBV25-1 | . | TGTGCCAGCAGTGACGAAGGGCGGGAGCAGTACTTC | CASSDEGREQYF
TRBJ1-2 | TRBD1 | TRBV13 | few | TGTGCCAGCAGACACGGGACAGGGGTCTATGGCTACACCTTC | CASRHGTGVYGYTF
TRBJ2-7 | TRBD1 | TRBV29-1 | few | TGCAGCGTTGAATTCCCGGACAGGGGTTACGAGCAGTACTTC | CSVEFPDRGYEQYF